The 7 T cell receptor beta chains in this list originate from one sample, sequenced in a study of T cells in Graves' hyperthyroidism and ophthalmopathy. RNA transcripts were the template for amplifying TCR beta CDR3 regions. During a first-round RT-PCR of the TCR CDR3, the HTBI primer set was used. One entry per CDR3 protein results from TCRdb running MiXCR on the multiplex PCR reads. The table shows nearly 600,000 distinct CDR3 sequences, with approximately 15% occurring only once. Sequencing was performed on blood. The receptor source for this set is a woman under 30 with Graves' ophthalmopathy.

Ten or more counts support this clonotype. The chain's CDR3 is CASSPRRGHGYTF. The CDR3 region has the DNA TGTGCCAGCAGCCCCCGGAGGGGGCACGGCTACACCTTC. The chain joins TRBV3-1 to TRBJ1-2; 7 positions match TRBD1. Germline V gene data show CDR1 as LGHDT and CDR2 as YNNKEL (reference sequence). There are 13 residues in the CDR3. Trimming cost V 4 bases and J 8 bases; bases outside gene matches: 7.

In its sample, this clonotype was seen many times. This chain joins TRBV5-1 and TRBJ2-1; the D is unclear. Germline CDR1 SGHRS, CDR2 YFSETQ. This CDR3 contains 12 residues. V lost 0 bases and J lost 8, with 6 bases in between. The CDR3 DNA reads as TGCGCCAGCAGCTTGGCCCCGGATGAGCAGTTCTTC. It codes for CASSLAPDEQFF. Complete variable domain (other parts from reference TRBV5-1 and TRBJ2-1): KAGVTQTPRYLIKTRGQQVTLSCSPISGHRSVSWYQQTPGQGLQFLFEYFSETQRNKGNFPGRFSGRQFSNSRSEMNVSTLELGDSALYLCASSLAPDEQFFGPGTRLTVL.

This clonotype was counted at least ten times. The CDR3 bases are TGTGCCAGCAGCTTAGCACTAGCGGACCACACCGGGGAGCTGTTTTTT. It is translated as CASSLALADHTGELFF. This rearrangement joins TRBV7-8 to TRBJ2-2; 8 bases align to TRBD2. The CDR3 contains 16 residues. Germline V lookup: CDR1 SGHVS, CDR2 FQNEAQ. The V and J ends lost 0 bases and 3 bases, in that order; junction bases with no gene match: 3.

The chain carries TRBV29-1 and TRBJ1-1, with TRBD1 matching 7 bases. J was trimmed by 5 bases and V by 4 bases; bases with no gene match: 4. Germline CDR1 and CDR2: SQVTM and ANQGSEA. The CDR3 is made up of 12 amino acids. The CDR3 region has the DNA TGCAGCGTTGCAGGGGGAGGAACTGAAGCTTTCTTT. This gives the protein CSVAGGGTEAFF.

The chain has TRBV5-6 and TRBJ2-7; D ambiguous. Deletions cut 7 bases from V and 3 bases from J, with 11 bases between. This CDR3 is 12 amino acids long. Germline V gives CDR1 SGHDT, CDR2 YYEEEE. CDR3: CASGSSFYEQYF. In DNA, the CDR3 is TGTGCCAGCGGCTCGAGCTTCTACGAGCAGTACTTC.

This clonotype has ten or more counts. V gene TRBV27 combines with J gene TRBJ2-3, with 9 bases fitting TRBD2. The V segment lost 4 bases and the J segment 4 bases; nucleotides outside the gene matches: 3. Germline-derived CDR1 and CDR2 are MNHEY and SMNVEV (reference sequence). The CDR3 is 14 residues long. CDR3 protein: CASSSQREADTQYF. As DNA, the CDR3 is TGTGCCAGCAGTTCCCAGCGGGAGGCAGATACGCAGTATTTT.

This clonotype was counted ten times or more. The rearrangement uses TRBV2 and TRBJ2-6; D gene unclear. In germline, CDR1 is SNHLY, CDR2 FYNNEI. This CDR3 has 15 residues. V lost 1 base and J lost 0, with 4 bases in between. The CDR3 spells CASSEEASGANVLTF. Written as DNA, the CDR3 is TGTGCCAGCAGTGAAGAAGCCTCTGGGGCCAACGTCCTGACTTTC.